These 16 T cell receptor beta chains were sequenced from one sample in a study of blood T cell repertoires in COVID-19. Produced via immunoSEQ multiplex PCR; TCRdb's table is partial and in-frame only. The repertoire includes more than 200,000 clones, around nine tenths of them detected once, and roughly 1.6% sits in the top ten. The specimen was PBMCs or T cells enriched from blood (not recorded which). The receptors stem from a woman between 45 and 65 years old who had recovered from COVID-19.

This chain joins TRBV27 and TRBJ2-2; 7 bases line up with TRBD1. V lost 2 bases and J lost 6; bases outside the gene matches: 3. CDR3 size: 14 residues. Germline CDR1 and CDR2: MNHEY and SMNVEV (reference sequence). This CDR3 is CASSLRGLPGELFF. CDR3 DNA sequence: TGTGCCAGCAGTTTAAGGGGGCTCCCCGGGGAGCTGTTTTTT.

A note on this clone: One end of the junction varies from germline; a read error may be responsible. The rearrangement links TRBV10-3 to TRBJ1-4; D is ambiguous. This CDR3 region has 18 residues. Germline-derived CDR1 and CDR2 are ENHRY and SYGVKD. CDR3: CAISEDWHIFTTNEKLFF. For the CDR3, the DNA is TGTGCCATCAGTGAGGATTGGCACATTTTTACAACAAATGAAAAACTGTTTTTT.

The V call is TRBV6-6, the J call TRBJ2-7, with TRBD2 as a possible D gene (5 bases). CDR3 size: 12 residues. CDR1 is MNHNY and CDR2 is SVGAGI in the germline V gene (reference sequence). The V end was cut by 4 bases, the J end by 6 bases, with 10 bases between. CDR3 nucleotide sequence: TGTGCCAGCAGTTCCGAGGGTTTCGAGCAGTACTTC. Translated: CASSSEGFEQYF.

The chain carries TRBV28 and TRBJ2-2, with TRBD2 matching 12 bases. CDR1 MDHEN and CDR2 SYDVKM come from the germline V gene. The CDR3 has 14 amino acids. With 3 bases clipped from V and 9 bases from J, the junction kept 2 bases outside the gene matches. As DNA, the CDR3 is TGTGCCAGCAGTTTGGGACTAGCGGGTAGGGAGCTGTTTTTT. It is translated as CASSLGLAGRELFF.

This sequence joins TRBV5-4 and TRBJ2-1, with D possibly matching TRBD2 (5 bases). V was cut by 3 bases and J by 7 bases, with 23 bases left in between. CDR3 length equals 17 residues. Germline V CDR1 and CDR2: SGHNT, YYREEE (reference sequence). CDR3 region: CASSSGGVRGSTNEQFF. The CDR3, as DNA: TGTGCCAGCAGCTCGGGCGGTGTGCGCGGGTCCACGAATGAGCAGTTCTTC.

This chain uses TRBV29-1 with TRBJ1-2, with D possibly being TRBD1 (5 bases). CDR1 is SQVTM, CDR2 ANQGSEA, per germline. The CDR3 contains 13 residues. V was cut by 0 bases and J by 6 bases, with 11 bases left in between. The CDR3 nucleotides are TGCAGCGTTGAAGACAGGGAGGAGGATGGCTACACCTTC. This codes for CSVEDREEDGYTF.

V gene TRBV3-1 (or the pseudogene TRBV3-2) combines with J gene TRBJ2-5; 16 bases agree with TRBD2. This CDR3 is 16 amino acids long. Trimming cost V 5 bases and J 5 bases; bases outside gene matches: 5. Germline loops: CDR1 LGHDT, CDR2 YNNKEL (reference sequence). The CDR3 spells CASSSGLAGGWETQYF. The CDR3 DNA follows: TGTGCCAGCAGCTCGGGACTAGCGGGAGGGTGGGAGACCCAGTACTTC.

The chain carries TRBV19 and TRBJ1-5; D may be TRBD1 (5 bases). V lost 7 bases and J 0 bases, leaving 19 bases between the germline ends. The CDR3 sequence is 17 residues long. CDR1 LNHDA and CDR2 SQIVND come from the germline V gene (reference sequence). In DNA form, the CDR3 reads TGTGCCAGTACCCCCGGCGGGGCATCGTATAGCAATCAGCCCCAGCATTTT. This encodes CASTPGGASYSNQPQHF.

This chain uses TRBV25-1 with TRBJ2-1; TRBD1 aligns across 7 bases. The CDR3 has 15 amino acids. The germline gives CDR1 MGHDK, CDR2 SYGVNS. Germline trimming cut 1 base from V and 3 bases from J; bases unmatched to any gene: 3. In DNA, the CDR3 is TGTGCCAGCAGTGAATCGACAGGGCTCTACAATGAGCAGTTCTTC. Its protein is CASSESTGLYNEQFF.

V and J are TRBV18 and TRBJ1-6, with 10 bases identical to TRBD1. The trim removed 3 bases at V and 10 bases at J, leaving 6 bases unmatched. CDR1 is KGHSH, CDR2 LQKENI, per germline. The length of the CDR3 is 15 residues. The DNA of the CDR3 is TGTGCCAGCTCACCCGGGACAGGGGTAGAATCACCCCTCCACTTT. The encoded protein is CASSPGTGVESPLHF.

CDR3 protein: CAWSADGTGGAGAFF. The CDR3 bases are TGTGCCTGGAGTGCAGATGGGACAGGGGGCGCAGGGGCTTTCTTT. The genes are TRBV30 and TRBJ1-1, with TRBD1 identical over 12 bases. Germline V gene lookup returns CDR1 GTSNPN and CDR2 SVGIG (reference sequence). V lost 1 base, J lost 11 bases, and 11 bases stayed unmatched. This CDR3 is 15 amino acids long. Variable domain in full (rest from reference TRBV30 and TRBJ1-1): SQTIHQWPATLVQPVGSPLSLECTVEGTSNPNLYWYRQAAGRGLQLLFYSVGIGQISSEVPQNLSASRPQDRQFILSSKKLLLSDSGFYLCAWSADGTGGAGAFFGQGTRLTVV.

The rearrangement links TRBV19 to TRBJ1-5, with a weak D call TRBD1 (5 bases). The CDR3 spans 14 residues. Germline-derived CDR1 and CDR2 are LNHDA and SQIVND (reference sequence). The germline V and J ends were trimmed by 3 bases and 5 bases, with 11 bases remaining between them. Here the CDR3 reads CASSIGGNYQPQHF. The DNA of the CDR3 is TGTGCCAGTAGTATTGGGGGGAATTATCAGCCCCAGCATTTT.

V and J are TRBV28 and TRBJ2-7, with a weak D call TRBD2 (5 bases). V lost 6 bases, J lost 5 bases, and 17 bases lay in between. Per germline, CDR1 MDHEN and CDR2 SYDVKM. The CDR3 spans 14 residues. This chain's CDR3 is CASRVPGSFDEQYF. In DNA form, the CDR3 reads TGTGCCAGCAGAGTCCCGGGATCTTTCGACGAGCAGTACTTC.

The chain recombines TRBV27 with TRBJ1-4; D unclear. The CDR3 contains 12 residues. The germline gives CDR1 MNHEY, CDR2 SMNVEV (reference sequence). V was shortened by 5 bases and J by 7 bases, with 8 bases between the two germline ends. CDR3 sequence: CASSVEGEKLFF. CDR3 sequence (DNA): TGTGCCAGCAGTGTAGAGGGTGAAAAACTGTTTTTT.

The chain combines TRBV30 with TRBJ1-2; 7 positions match TRBD1. The V gene's germline CDR1 is GTSNPN and CDR2 SVGIG (reference sequence). The CDR3 length is 13 residues. The V segment lost 2 bases and the J segment 4 bases; nucleotides outside the gene matches: 4. The CDR3 DNA reads as TGTGCCTGGAGTCTCCGGGACAGCTATGGCTACACCTTC. Encoded protein: CAWSLRDSYGYTF.

This clone was detected a few times. This CDR3 reads CASSFRDSFYEQYF. CDR3 nucleotides: TGTGCCAGCAGCTTCCGGGACTCCTTCTACGAGCAGTACTTC. This chain joins TRBV7-2 and TRBJ2-7, with a weak D call TRBD2 (6 bases). Trimming shortened V by 3 bases and J by 3 bases, and 12 bases separated the two germline ends. Germline V gene lookup returns CDR1 SGHTA and CDR2 FQGNSA. This CDR3 has 14 residues. Together with reference TRBV7-2 and TRBJ2-7, the CDR3 gives the full variable domain: GAGVSQSPSNKVTEKGKDVELRCDPISGHTALYWYRQSLGQGLEFLIYFQGNSAPDKSGLPSDRFSAERTGGSVSTLTIQRTQQEDSAVYLCASSFRDSFYEQYFGPGTRLTVT.